These T cell receptor beta chains were read from a single sample in a study of cytomegalovirus exposure and HLA in healthy donors. Sequencing used immunoSEQ multiplex PCR; TCRdb keeps in-frame clones, though not all of them. The data contain 150,000 to 200,000 clones, about 82% of them singletons. The sequencing input was PBMCs. All receptors come from a young woman in good health and CMV-seronegative. Each CDR3 is given with its conserved first and last residue. Fields, in order: CDR3 protein, CDR3 DNA, D gene, clone size, J gene, V gene. A D gene is named only where the DNA matches it firmly. Size tells how often a clone was seen (once, few, many) or the class of an expanded clone, and some rows leave it out.

CASSVTVDGEAFF TGTGCCAGCAGTGTGACAGTGGATGGTGAAGCTTTCTTT NA NA TRBJ1-1 TRBV6-1
CASSREGRQSTDTQYF TGCGCCAGCAGCCGGGAGGGCAGACAAAGCACAGATACGCAGTATTTT TRBD2 NA TRBJ2-3 TRBV5-1
CASSIDQGSYEQYF TGTGCCAGCAGTATCGACCAGGGGTCCTACGAGCAGTACTTC NA NA TRBJ2-7 TRBV6-5
CASSPSGIQETQYF TGTGCCAGTAGTCCTAGCGGGATCCAAGAGACCCAGTACTTC TRBD2 NA TRBJ2-5 TRBV19
CASSLLGLKNQPQHF TGTGCCAGTAGTCTTCTAGGACTAAAAAATCAGCCCCAGCATTTT NA NA TRBJ1-5 TRBV19
CASSHGLEAFF TGTGCCAGCAGCCACGGACTTGAAGCTTTCTTT NA NA TRBJ1-1 TRBV16
CASSLPGGGNQPQHF TGTGCCAGCAGCTTGCCCGGGGGAGGCAATCAGCCCCAGCATTTT NA NA TRBJ1-5 TRBV5-8
CALLLNTDTQYF TGTGCCCTATTACTGAACACAGATACGCAGTATTTT NA NA TRBJ2-3 TRBV6-4
CASSQEGLAESYEQYF TGTGCCAGCAGCCAAGAGGGGCTAGCGGAATCCTACGAGCAGTACTTC TRBD2 NA TRBJ2-7 TRBV4-2
CASSDRLAGAGELFF TGTGCCAGCAGCGATAGACTAGCGGGGGCCGGGGAGCTGTTTTTT TRBD2 NA TRBJ2-2 TRBV7-3
CASNFNYGYTF TGTGCCAGCAACTTTAACTATGGCTACACCTTC NA NA TRBJ1-2 TRBV25-1
CASSLRRTGYTGELFF TGTGCCAGCTCACTACGACGTACAGGGTACACCGGGGAGCTGTTTTTT NA NA TRBJ2-2 TRBV18
CASSEGASSTDTQYF TGTGCCAGCAGTGAGGGCGCCTCTAGCACAGATACGCAGTATTTT NA NA TRBJ2-3 TRBV25-1
CATYGGGSYNEQFF TGTGCCACCTACGGGGGGGGCTCCTACAATGAGCAGTTCTTC TRBD2 few TRBJ2-1 TRBV2
CASSFTGVSGNTIYF TGTGCCAGCAGTTTTACAGGCGTCTCTGGAAACACCATATATTTT NA NA TRBJ1-3 TRBV28
CATRTLAGNEQFF TGTGCCACCAGGACCTTAGCGGGAAATGAGCAGTTCTTC TRBD2 NA TRBJ2-1 TRBV15
CASSKQGADQPQHF TGTGCCAGCAGCAAGCAGGGGGCTGATCAGCCCCAGCATTTT TRBD1 NA TRBJ1-5 TRBV7-9
CASSYSRGGNEQFF TGTGCCAGCAGCTACTCACGGGGGGGAAATGAGCAGTTCTTC TRBD2 NA TRBJ2-1 TRBV9
CASSVSRYQPQHF TGTGCCAGCAGCGTGAGCAGGTATCAGCCCCAGCATTTT NA NA TRBJ1-5 TRBV5-8
CASSGARAGDKGTDTQYF TGTGCCAGCAGCGGGGCGAGGGCGGGAGACAAGGGCACAGATACGCAGTATTTT TRBD2 NA TRBJ2-3 TRBV9
CASRGTSGSNYEQYF TGTGCCAGCAGAGGGACTAGCGGGAGTAACTACGAGCAGTACTTC TRBD2 once TRBJ2-7 TRBV11-2
CASSTRQEGPGELFF TGTGCCAGCAGTACTCGACAGGAAGGCCCCGGGGAGCTGTTTTTT NA NA TRBJ2-2 TRBV6-5
CASSPRALRGTTNEKLFF TGTGCCAGCTCACCCCGGGCACTCAGAGGGACAACTAATGAAAAACTGTTTTTT NA NA TRBJ1-4 TRBV18
CASSTLGERGGELFF TGTGCCAGCAGCACACTAGGGGAGCGGGGCGGGGAGCTGTTTTTT TRBD2 NA TRBJ2-2 TRBV9
CASSLKQVGNTIYF TGCGCCAGCAGCTTGAAACAGGTTGGAAACACCATATATTTT NA NA TRBJ1-3 TRBV5-1
CASAQTRQETQYF TGTGCCAGTGCCCAAACTCGACAAGAGACCCAGTACTTC NA NA TRBJ2-5 TRBV19
CASSWRDLKGYTF TGTGCCAGCAGCTGGAGGGACCTGAAGGGCTACACCTTC NA few TRBJ1-2 TRBV7-9
CASSPGRAGVYEQYF TGTGCCAGCAGCCCTGGACGGGCCGGGGTCTACGAGCAGTACTTC NA NA TRBJ2-7 TRBV7-6
CASRASSGSTDTQYF TGTGCCAGCAGGGCCTCTAGCGGAAGCACAGATACGCAGTATTTT TRBD2 NA TRBJ2-3 TRBV2
CASSVVRSGIGAGTEAFF TGTGCCAGCAGCGTGGTCCGGTCAGGGATCGGGGCGGGGACTGAAGCTTTCTTT NA few TRBJ1-1 TRBV5-5
CASSLFKKNREGHGYTF TGTGCCAGCAGCTTGTTCAAGAAAAACAGGGAGGGTCATGGCTACACCTTC NA NA TRBJ1-2 TRBV5-6
CASSQVGGDTDTQYF TGTGCCAGCAGTCAAGTAGGGGGGGACACAGATACGCAGTATTTT NA once TRBJ2-3 TRBV7-3
CASRSTGNLVEAFF TGTGCCAGCAGGAGCACAGGGAATCTGGTTGAAGCTTTCTTT NA NA TRBJ1-1 TRBV11-2
CASSLGTGGFGANVLTF TGCGCCAGCAGCTTGGGGACAGGGGGCTTTGGGGCCAACGTCCTGACTTTC TRBD1 NA TRBJ2-6 TRBV5-1
CASRLAGLNEQFF TGTGCCAGCAGACTAGCGGGACTGAATGAGCAGTTCTTC TRBD2 NA TRBJ2-1 TRBV27
CASSLPEFRGYGYTF TGTGCCAGCAGCCTCCCCGAGTTCAGAGGATATGGCTACACCTTC NA once TRBJ1-2 TRBV14
CASTIHMDRDYEQYF TGTGCCAGCACCATACATATGGACAGGGACTACGAGCAGTACTTC TRBD1 NA TRBJ2-7 TRBV11-2
CASSEQGGPTQAFF TGTGCCAGCAGTGAGCAGGGAGGCCCGACCCAAGCTTTCTTT NA NA TRBJ1-1 TRBV6-1